This is a list of T cell receptor beta chains from one sample in a study of blood T cell repertoires in COVID-19. TCRdb's table, derived via immunoSEQ multiplex PCR, lists solely in-frame clones and lacks some. This table holds under 50,000 clones, roughly 63% found once. Sample: peripheral blood. The receptors were gathered from an older man with acute or convalescent COVID-19. CDR3s include the opening cysteine and the closing phenylalanine or tryptophan. A D gene is named only where the DNA matches it firmly. For some rows the clone size is stated as once, few or many, or as a class when expanded; others skip it.

D	V	size	J	DNA	CDR3
.	TRBV5-1	few	TRBJ1-5	TGCGCCAGCAGCCCCGGGACTCTCAATCAGCCCCAGCATTTT	CASSPGTLNQPQHF
.	TRBV29-1	.	TRBJ1-1	TGCAGCGTAGTAATACAGGCGACGGGCGCTGAAGCTTTCTTT	CSVVIQATGAEAFF
TRBD1	TRBV7-3	.	TRBJ2-3	TGTGCCAGCAGCCGGGGACAGAGCACAGATACGCAGTATTTT	CASSRGQSTDTQYF
TRBD1	TRBV9	.	TRBJ1-3	TGTGCCAGCAGCGTGGGTAACAGGGGTTCTGGAAACACCATATATTTT	CASSVGNRGSGNTIYF
.	TRBV6-2/TRBV6-3	.	TRBJ2-3	TGTGCCAGCAGCCCTAGGCTGGGCGGGCTAGGAGCAGATACGCAGTATTTT	CASSPRLGGLGADTQYF
.	TRBV19	.	TRBJ2-2	TGTGCCAGTAGCCTCAGGGATACCGGGGAGCTGTTTTTT	CASSLRDTGELFF
.	TRBV9	.	TRBJ1-1	TGTGCCAGCAGCCCTTCTATGAACGCTGAAGCTTTCTTT	CASSPSMNAEAFF
TRBD1	TRBV5-8	.	TRBJ2-7	TGTGCCAGCAGCTTGTGGGACAGATCGGGCCCCGAGCAGTACTTC	CASSLWDRSGPEQYF
TRBD1	TRBV5-1	once	TRBJ2-7	TGCGCCAGCAGGGGAGACAGGGGCTACGAGCAGTACTTC	CASRGDRGYEQYF
TRBD1	TRBV19	few	TRBJ1-6	TGTGCCAGTAGTACCACAGGGGGCCAGTCACCCCTCCACTTT	CASSTTGGQSPLHF
.	TRBV21-1	.	TRBJ1-5	TGTGCCAGCAGCACTCACGGGACAGTTAGCAATCAGCCCCAGCATTTT	CASSTHGTVSNQPQHF
.	TRBV10-1	.	TRBJ1-2	TGCGCCAGCAGCTTAGCCCCGGGACACCGGAACTATGGCTACACCTTC	CASSLAPGHRNYGYTF
.	TRBV12-3/TRBV12-4	many	TRBJ1-2	TGTGCCAGCAGTCAGGGGAAAGATGGCTACACCTTC	CASSQGKDGYTF
.	TRBV25-1	few	TRBJ1-4	TGTGCCAGCAGTCGACAGAAAAATGAAAAACTGTTTTTT	CASSRQKNEKLFF
TRBD1	TRBV29-1	.	TRBJ1-1	TGCAGCGTTGCCCAGGGCAGGGGGACTGAAGCTTTCTTT	CSVAQGRGTEAFF
.	TRBV4-1	.	TRBJ1-4	TGCGCCAGCAGCCCCGGGTCAGGGGCTAATGAAAAACTGTTTTTT	CASSPGSGANEKLFF
.	TRBV5-8	.	TRBJ2-5	TGTGCCAGCAGCGGAGCAGTGATCCAAGAGACCCAGTACTTC	CASSGAVIQETQYF
.	TRBV4-3	.	TRBJ1-1	TGCGCCAGCAGCGCGGAGGGGGGGACTGAAGCTTTCTTT	CASSAEGGTEAFF
.	TRBV7-8	.	TRBJ1-5	TGTGCCAGCAGCTCCTCGCGCGTTTATAGCAATCAGCCCCAGCATTTT	CASSSSRVYSNQPQHF
TRBD1	TRBV2	.	TRBJ2-7	TGTGCCAGCAGAAAGGAGACAGGGGGTACCTACGAGCAGTACTTC	CASRKETGGTYEQYF
.	TRBV5-8	.	TRBJ1-2	TGTGCCAGCACTCACAGGTCCCACTATGGCTACACCTTC	CASTHRSHYGYTF
TRBD2	TRBV7-2	once	TRBJ2-1	TGTGCCAGCAGGCCTACCGGGACTAGCGGGAGCGGTGAGCAGTTCTTC	CASRPTGTSGSGEQFF
.	TRBV28	few	TRBJ1-1	TGTGCCAGCAGTTTCTCCGACCGGCGGTGGGTCACTGAAGCTTTCTTT	CASSFSDRRWVTEAFF
TRBD1	TRBV19	.	TRBJ2-5	TGTGCCAGTAGTATGAGAACAGGGGGACAAGAGACCCAGTACTTC	CASSMRTGGQETQYF
.	TRBV5-6	.	TRBJ1-5	TGTGCCAGCAGCTTTAACGCGGGATATAGCAATCAGCCCCAGCATTTT	CASSFNAGYSNQPQHF
.	TRBV7-9	.	TRBJ2-7	TGTGCCAGCAGCCTGGGAGTGAACTCCTACGAGCAGTACTTC	CASSLGVNSYEQYF
TRBD1	TRBV6-5	.	TRBJ2-7	TGTGCCAGCAGTCGGACAGGGGGCGAGCAGTACTTC	CASSRTGGEQYF
.	TRBV6-5	.	TRBJ1-1	TGTGCCAGCAGAAGACAGGATGAAGCTTTCTTT	CASRRQDEAFF
.	TRBV12-5	few	TRBJ1-1	TGTGCTAGTGGTTTGGTACGAGGCGGTAACACTGAAGCTTTCTTT	CASGLVRGGNTEAFF
TRBD1	TRBV18	.	TRBJ1-2	TGTGCCAGCTCACCAGGACAGGCCGGGGACCCCTATGGCTACACCTTC	CASSPGQAGDPYGYTF
.	TRBV7-9	.	TRBJ2-3	TGTGCCAGCAGCACGACCGACGGGGTGAGCACAGATACGCAGTATTTT	CASSTTDGVSTDTQYF
TRBD1	TRBV10-3	.	TRBJ1-1	TGTGCCATCAGTCCGGGACAGGGGAACACTGAAGCTTTCTTT	CAISPGQGNTEAFF
TRBD2	TRBV10-2	.	TRBJ2-7	TGCGCCAGCAGTGAACTAGCGGGAGGCTACGAGCAGTACTTC	CASSELAGGYEQYF
TRBD2	TRBV10-3	.	TRBJ2-3	TGTGCCATCGGCGGGGGGCCCAGCTCCGATACGCAGTATTTT	CAIGGGPSSDTQYF
TRBD2	TRBV4-1	.	TRBJ2-3	TGCGCCAGCAGCCAAGGGGCGACGGGGTTAGCGGGAGTAGATACGCAGTATTTT	CASSQGATGLAGVDTQYF
.	TRBV5-1	.	TRBJ1-1	TGCGCCAGCAGCTTGCGGTTGAACACTGAAGCTTTCTTT	CASSLRLNTEAFF
TRBD1	TRBV6-5	.	TRBJ2-1	TGTGCCAGCAGTTACGAGGGGGCTGGAACCTACAATGAGCAGTTCTTC	CASSYEGAGTYNEQFF
.	TRBV6-2/TRBV6-3	few	TRBJ2-7	TGTGCCAGCAGTTACGGTCCAGGGGCCTACGAGCAGTACTTC	CASSYGPGAYEQYF
TRBD2	TRBV11-2	few	TRBJ2-3	TGTGCCAGCAGCTTGAGCGGGGCCTCAGATACGCAGTATTTT	CASSLSGASDTQYF
TRBD2	TRBV7-3	.	TRBJ2-3	TGTGCCAGCAGCCTAAGCGGGGTCGACACAGATACGCAGTATTTT	CASSLSGVDTDTQYF
.	TRBV27	.	TRBJ1-1	TGTGCCAGCAGTTTAACGAGGGGGACTGAAGCTTTCTTT	CASSLTRGTEAFF
.	TRBV29-1	.	TRBJ1-5	TGCAGCGTTGGGAGCGGAGATGGTCAGCCCCAGCATTTT	CSVGSGDGQPQHF
TRBD2	TRBV3-1/TRBV3-2	.	TRBJ2-1	TGTGCCAGCAGCCAAGATCTCGCTAGCGGGAGTTCCGATTCAATGTTCTTC	CASSQDLASGSSDSMFF
TRBD1	TRBV7-9	.	TRBJ1-2	TGTGCCAGCAGCTTAGGGGCCCCGGACAGGTCCCCCTATGGCTACACCTTC	CASSLGAPDRSPYGYTF
TRBD1	TRBV5-1	.	TRBJ1-2	TGCGCCAGCAGCTTGGGACAGGGGGCCGCAATCTATGGCTACACCTTC	CASSLGQGAAIYGYTF
.	TRBV30	.	TRBJ2-1	TGTGCCTGGGGGGGGAGACTACCCATCGATGAGCAGTTCTTC	CAWGGRLPIDEQFF
.	TRBV12-3/TRBV12-4	.	TRBJ2-1	TGTGCCAGCAGTTTAATAGAAAATGAGCAGTTCTTC	CASSLIENEQFF
TRBD2	TRBV30	.	TRBJ2-3	TGTGCCTGGAGTCCTGCTACTAGCGGCAGCACAGATACGCAGTATTTT	CAWSPATSGSTDTQYF